Below are 12 T cell receptor beta chains sequenced from a single sample in a study of cytomegalovirus exposure and HLA in healthy donors. PCR was performed using 60 Vbeta and 13 Jbeta primers. Assay used: immunoSEQ multiplex PCR; TCRdb lists only in-frame clones, some missing. The sample carries about 120,000 clones, around 86% recorded once. The specimen sequenced was PBMCs. The receptors stem from a woman aged 40 to 50 in good health and CMV-seronegative.

The chain is built from TRBV9 and TRBJ1-2; 9 bases are a match to TRBD1. This CDR3 spans 20 amino acids. Trimming cost V 1 base and J 5 bases; bases outside gene matches: 21. CDR1 is SGDLS and CDR2 is YYNGEE in the germline V gene. The CDR3 bases are TGTGCCAGCAGCGTATCCCCTTATGTAACCGGGACAGGGTTTTTATATGGCTACACCTTC. Translated: CASSVSPYVTGTGFLYGYTF.

This chain uses TRBV5-1 with TRBJ2-5, with D possibly being TRBD1 (6 bases). Per the germline V gene, CDR1 is SGHRS and CDR2 is YFSETQ. Trimming pared 3 bases from V and 5 bases from J, leaving 14 bases between. The CDR3 length is 14 residues. In DNA, the CDR3 is TGCGCCAGCAGCTCCCTGCCAGGGGCGGAGACCCAGTACTTC. Its translation is CASSSLPGAETQYF.

The chain recombines TRBV4-3 with TRBJ2-2; no firm D call. Trimming shortened V by 2 bases and J by 4 bases, and 11 bases separated the two germline ends. Germline-derived CDR1 and CDR2 are LGHNA and YSLEER. The CDR3 consists of 15 residues. The CDR3 is CASSQSGSLTGELFF. CDR3 DNA sequence: TGCGCCAGCAGCCAATCCGGGTCTCTCACCGGGGAGCTGTTTTTT.

This clone showed up just a few times. V is TRBV2 and J is TRBJ1-1; D is unclear. This CDR3 region has 12 residues. Germline V CDR1 and CDR2: SNHLY, FYNNEI. V was cut by 7 bases and J by 1 base, with 7 bases left in between. The CDR3 is CASTNTNTEAFF. In DNA, the CDR3 is TGTGCCAGCACCAACACGAACACTGAAGCTTTCTTT.

The genes are TRBV19 and TRBJ1-5; D perhaps matches TRBD1 (6 bases). V lost 5 bases and J lost 0, with 8 bases in between. CDR1 is LNHDA, CDR2 SQIVND, per germline (reference sequence). The CDR3 loop spans 14 amino acids. CDR3 in DNA: TGTGCCAGTAGTGCGACAGGTAGCAATCAGCCCCAGCATTTT. Amino acids: CASSATGSNQPQHF. The full variable domain, rest sourced from reference TRBV19 and TRBJ1-5, is DGGITQSPKYLFRKEGQNVTLSCEQNLNHDAMYWYRQDPGQGLRLIYYSQIVNDFQKGDIAEGYSVSREKKESFPLTVTSAQKNPTAFYLCASSATGSNQPQHFGDGTRLSIL.

This chain links TRBV6-5 with TRBJ1-1; tentatively, D is TRBD1 (6 bases). Germline V CDR1 and CDR2: MNHEY, SVGAGI. V was shortened by 5 bases and J by 1 base, with 11 bases between the two germline ends. The CDR3 length is 14 residues. The CDR3 DNA is TGTGCCAGCAGTCTCGGGGGGGCGAACACTGAAGCTTTCTTT. Amino acids: CASSLGGANTEAFF.

The chain uses TRBV7-3 and TRBJ1-3; possibly TRBD1 for D (5 bases). The CDR3 totals 16 residues. V lost 0 bases and J lost 2, with 11 bases in between. The germline CDR1 and CDR2 sequences are SGHTA and FQGTGA. The CDR3 reads CASSLTPGGAGNTIYF. The CDR3, as DNA: TGTGCCAGCAGCTTAACTCCCGGAGGGGCTGGAAACACCATATATTTT.

Turning to this clone: Other DNA sequences in this sample translate to the same CDR3. The chain recombines TRBV5-1 with TRBJ2-1; D might be TRBD2 (6 bases). Trimming stripped 3 bases from V and 0 bases from J, with 16 bases between. The germline CDR1 and CDR2 sequences are SGHRS and YFSETQ. This CDR3 spans 17 amino acids. Here the CDR3 reads CASSSGYSGSSYNEQFF. CDR3 nucleotide sequence: TGCGCCAGCAGCTCGGGATATAGCGGCAGCTCCTACAATGAGCAGTTCTTC. Together with reference TRBV5-1 and TRBJ2-1, the CDR3 gives the full variable domain: KAGVTQTPRYLIKTRGQQVTLSCSPISGHRSVSWYQQTPGQGLQFLFEYFSETQRNKGNFPGRFSGRQFSNSRSEMNVSTLELGDSALYLCASSSGYSGSSYNEQFFGPGTRLTVL.

The chain joins TRBV6-1 to TRBJ2-5, with D possibly TRBD1 on 6 matching bases. The germline V gene encodes CDR1 MNHNS and CDR2 SASEGT. There are 15 residues in the CDR3. Between the trimmed V and J ends, which lost 1 base and 4 bases, there was a span of 13 bases. CDR3 region: CASSEVAGELETQYF. Written as DNA, the CDR3 is TGTGCCAGCAGTGAAGTGGCAGGGGAGTTAGAGACCCAGTACTTC.

The chain's CDR3 is CASRPGGFTDTQYF. CDR3 DNA sequence: TGTGCCAGCAGGCCAGGCGGGTTCACAGATACGCAGTATTTT. The V gene is TRBV2, the J gene TRBJ2-3, with D possibly being TRBD2 (5 bases). Trimming took off 6 bases at V and 2 bases at J, with 12 bases between the two ends. Germline loops: CDR1 SNHLY, CDR2 FYNNEI. The CDR3 totals 14 residues.

Concerning this clone: Additional DNA sequences in this sample encode the identical CDR3. The chain couples TRBV5-4 to TRBJ2-3, with D possibly TRBD1 on 8 matching bases. This CDR3 has 14 amino acids. V was cut by 2 bases and J by 3 bases, with 10 bases left in between. Germline V gene data show CDR1 as SGHNT and CDR2 as YYREEE (reference sequence). The CDR3 reads CASSLQGGTDTQYF. The CDR3, as DNA: TGTGCCAGCAGCTTACAGGGGGGGACAGATACGCAGTATTTT. Full variable domain (remainder filled in from reference TRBV5-4 and TRBJ2-3): ETGVTQSPTHLIKTRGQQVTLRCSSQSGHNTVSWYQQALGQGPQFIFQYYREEENGRGNFPPRFSGLQFPNYSSELNVNALELDDSALYLCASSLQGGTDTQYFGPGTRLTVL.

The V gene is TRBV11-2, the J gene TRBJ2-2, with 7 nucleotides matching TRBD1. Looked up from germline, CDR1 is SGHAT and CDR2 is FQNNGV. With V trimmed by 5 bases and J by 5 bases, 8 bases remained unmatched. The CDR3 consists of 15 residues. The chain's CDR3 is CASSERTGKTGELFF. The CDR3 DNA sequence: TGTGCCAGCAGCGAGAGGACAGGCAAGACCGGGGAGCTGTTTTTT.